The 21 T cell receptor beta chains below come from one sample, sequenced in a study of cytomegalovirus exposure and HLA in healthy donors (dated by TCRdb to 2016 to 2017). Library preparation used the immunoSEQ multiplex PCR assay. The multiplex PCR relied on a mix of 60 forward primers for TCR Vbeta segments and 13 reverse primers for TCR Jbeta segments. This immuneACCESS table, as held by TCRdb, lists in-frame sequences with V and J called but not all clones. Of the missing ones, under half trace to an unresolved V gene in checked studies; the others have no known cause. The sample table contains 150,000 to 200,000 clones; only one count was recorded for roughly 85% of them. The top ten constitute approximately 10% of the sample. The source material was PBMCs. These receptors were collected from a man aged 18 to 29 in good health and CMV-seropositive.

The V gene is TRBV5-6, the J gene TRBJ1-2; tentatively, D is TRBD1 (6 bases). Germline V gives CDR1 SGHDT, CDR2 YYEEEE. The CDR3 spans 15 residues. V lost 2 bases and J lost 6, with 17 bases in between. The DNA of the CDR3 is TGTGCCAGCAGCTTATTCGGGACAAACAAGGATGGCTACACCTTC. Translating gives CASSLFGTNKDGYTF. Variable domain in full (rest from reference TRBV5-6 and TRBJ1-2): DAGVTQSPTHLIKTRGQQVTLRCSPKSGHDTVSWYQQALGQGPQFIFQYYEEEERQRGNFPDRFSGHQFPNYSSELNVNALLLGDSALYLCASSLFGTNKDGYTFGSGTRLTVV.

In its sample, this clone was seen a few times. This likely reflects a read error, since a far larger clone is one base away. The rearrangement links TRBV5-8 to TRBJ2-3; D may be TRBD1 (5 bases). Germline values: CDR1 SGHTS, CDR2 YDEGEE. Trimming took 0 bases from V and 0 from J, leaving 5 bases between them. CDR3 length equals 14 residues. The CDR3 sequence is CASSLGQSTDTQYF. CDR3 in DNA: TGTGCCAGCAGCTTGGGACAGAGCACAGATACGCAGTATTTT.

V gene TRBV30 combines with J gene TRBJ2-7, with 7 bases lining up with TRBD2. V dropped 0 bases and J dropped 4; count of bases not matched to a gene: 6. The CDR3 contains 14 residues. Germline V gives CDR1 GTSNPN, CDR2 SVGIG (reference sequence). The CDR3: CAWSVRGEGYEQYF. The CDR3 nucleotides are TGTGCCTGGAGTGTACGGGGGGAGGGTTACGAGCAGTACTTC. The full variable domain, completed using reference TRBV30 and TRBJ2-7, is SQTIHQWPATLVQPVGSPLSLECTVEGTSNPNLYWYRQAAGRGLQLLFYSVGIGQISSEVPQNLSASRPQDRQFILSSKKLLLSDSGFYLCAWSVRGEGYEQYFGPGTRLTVT.

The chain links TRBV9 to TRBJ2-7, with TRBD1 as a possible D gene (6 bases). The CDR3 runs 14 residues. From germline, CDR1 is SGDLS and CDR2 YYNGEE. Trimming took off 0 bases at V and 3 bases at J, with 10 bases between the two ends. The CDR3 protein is CASSVEDSYYEQYF. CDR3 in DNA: TGTGCCAGCAGCGTAGAGGACAGCTACTACGAGCAGTACTTC.

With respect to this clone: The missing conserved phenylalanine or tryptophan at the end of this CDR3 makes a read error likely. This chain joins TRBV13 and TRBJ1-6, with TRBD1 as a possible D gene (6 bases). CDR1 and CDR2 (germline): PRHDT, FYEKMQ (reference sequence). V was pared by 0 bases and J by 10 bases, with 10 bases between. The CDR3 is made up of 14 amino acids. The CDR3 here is CASSLGTGESPLHL. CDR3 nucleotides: TGTGCCAGCAGCTTAGGGACAGGAGAATCACCCCTCCACCTT.

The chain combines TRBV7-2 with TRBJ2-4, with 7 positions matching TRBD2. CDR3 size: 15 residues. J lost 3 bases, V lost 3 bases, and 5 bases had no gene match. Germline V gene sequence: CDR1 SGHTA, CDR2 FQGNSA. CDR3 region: CASSFGGVDKNIQYF. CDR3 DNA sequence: TGTGCCAGCAGCTTTGGGGGGGTGGACAAAAACATTCAGTACTTC.

DNA of the CDR3: TGTGCCAGCAGCTTATTAACTATCGAGCAGTTCTTC. It yields the protein CASSLLTIEQFF. The chain carries TRBV7-2 and TRBJ2-1, with unresolved D. CDR3 length: 12 residues. The germline gives CDR1 SGHTA, CDR2 FQGNSA. With 2 bases removed from V and 10 bases from J, the gap between germline ends came to 9 bases.

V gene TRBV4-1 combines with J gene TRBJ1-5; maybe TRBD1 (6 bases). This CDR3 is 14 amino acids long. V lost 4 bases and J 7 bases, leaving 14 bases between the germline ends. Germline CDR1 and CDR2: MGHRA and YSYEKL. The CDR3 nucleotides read TGCGCCAGCAGCCTCTCACAGGGTGGACAGCCCCAGCATTTT. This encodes CASSLSQGGQPQHF.

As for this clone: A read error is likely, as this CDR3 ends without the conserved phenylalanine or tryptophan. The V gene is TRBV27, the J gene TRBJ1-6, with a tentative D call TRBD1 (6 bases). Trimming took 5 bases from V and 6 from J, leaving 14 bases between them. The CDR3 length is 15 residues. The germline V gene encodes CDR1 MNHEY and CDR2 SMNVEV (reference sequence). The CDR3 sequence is CASSHVGTPNSPLHL. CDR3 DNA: TGTGCCAGCAGTCACGTCGGGACACCTAATTCACCCCTCCACCTT.

CDR3 sequence reads: CASSSGVGNQPQHF. The CDR3 DNA reads as TGTGCCAGCAGCTCGGGGGTAGGCAATCAGCCCCAGCATTTT. V usage is TRBV6-1 and J usage is TRBJ1-5; weak D call: TRBD1 (5 bases). CDR1 and CDR2 from the germline V gene are MNHNS and SASEGT. V gave up 6 bases and J gave up 2 bases, with 11 bases separating them. The CDR3 spans 14 residues.

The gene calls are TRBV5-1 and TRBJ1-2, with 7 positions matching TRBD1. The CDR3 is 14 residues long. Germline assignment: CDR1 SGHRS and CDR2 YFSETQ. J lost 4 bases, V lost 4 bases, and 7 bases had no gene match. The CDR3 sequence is CASSPDRDSYGYTF. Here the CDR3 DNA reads TGCGCCAGCAGCCCCGACAGGGATAGCTATGGCTACACCTTC.

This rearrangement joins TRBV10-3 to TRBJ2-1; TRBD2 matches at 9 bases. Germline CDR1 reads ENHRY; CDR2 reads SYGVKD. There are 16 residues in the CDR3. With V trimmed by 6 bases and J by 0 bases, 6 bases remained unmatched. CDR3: CAIRIAGAASYNEQFF. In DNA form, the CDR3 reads TGTGCCATCAGAATAGCGGGGGCCGCCTCCTACAATGAGCAGTTCTTC.

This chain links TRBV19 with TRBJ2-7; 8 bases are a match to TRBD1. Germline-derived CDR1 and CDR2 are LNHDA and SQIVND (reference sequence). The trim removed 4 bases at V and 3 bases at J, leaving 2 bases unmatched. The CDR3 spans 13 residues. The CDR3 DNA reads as TGTGCCAGTAGTACCGGACAGGGCTACGAGCAGTACTTC. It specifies CASSTGQGYEQYF.

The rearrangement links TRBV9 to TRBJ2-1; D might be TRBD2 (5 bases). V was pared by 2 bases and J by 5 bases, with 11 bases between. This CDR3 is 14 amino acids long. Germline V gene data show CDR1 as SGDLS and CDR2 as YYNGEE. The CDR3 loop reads CASSVTGYHNEQFF. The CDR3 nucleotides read TGTGCCAGCAGCGTGACGGGATACCACAATGAGCAGTTCTTC.

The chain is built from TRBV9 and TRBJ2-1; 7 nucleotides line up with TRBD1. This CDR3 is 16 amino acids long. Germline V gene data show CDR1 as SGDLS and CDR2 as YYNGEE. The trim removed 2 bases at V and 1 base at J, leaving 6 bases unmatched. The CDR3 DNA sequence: TGTGCCAGCAGCGTCGGACAGGACCTTTCCTACAATGAGCAGTTCTTC. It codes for CASSVGQDLSYNEQFF.

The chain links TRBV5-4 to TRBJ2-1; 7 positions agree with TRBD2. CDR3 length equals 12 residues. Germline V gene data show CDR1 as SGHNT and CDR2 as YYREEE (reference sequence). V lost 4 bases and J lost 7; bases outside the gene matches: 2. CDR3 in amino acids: CASSGGGNEQFF. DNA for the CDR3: TGTGCCAGCAGCGGGGGGGGAAATGAGCAGTTCTTC.

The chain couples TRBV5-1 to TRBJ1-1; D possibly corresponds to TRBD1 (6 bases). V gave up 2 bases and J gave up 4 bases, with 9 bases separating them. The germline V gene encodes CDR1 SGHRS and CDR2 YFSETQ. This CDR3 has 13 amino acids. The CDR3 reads CASSFRGPTEAFF. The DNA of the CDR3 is TGCGCCAGCAGCTTCAGGGGACCCACTGAAGCTTTCTTT.

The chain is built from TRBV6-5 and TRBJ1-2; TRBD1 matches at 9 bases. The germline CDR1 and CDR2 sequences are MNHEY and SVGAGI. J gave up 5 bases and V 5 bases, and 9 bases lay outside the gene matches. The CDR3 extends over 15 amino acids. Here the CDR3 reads CASSTTGTGLYGYTF. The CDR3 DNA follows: TGTGCCAGCAGTACGACCGGGACAGGGCTTTATGGCTACACCTTC.

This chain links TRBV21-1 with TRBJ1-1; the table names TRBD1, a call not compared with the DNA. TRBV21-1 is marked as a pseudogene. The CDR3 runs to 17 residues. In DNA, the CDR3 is TGTGCCAGCACCAATAAGGGGGTTTACAGGGGGTGTACTGAAGCTTTCTTT. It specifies CASTNKGVYRGCTEAFF.

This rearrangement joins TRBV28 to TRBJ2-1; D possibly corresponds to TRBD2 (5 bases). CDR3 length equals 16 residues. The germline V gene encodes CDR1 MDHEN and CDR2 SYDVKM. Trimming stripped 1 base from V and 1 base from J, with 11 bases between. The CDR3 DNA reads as TGTGCCAGCAGTTTATTCTTCGAGGGTTCCTACAATGAGCAGTTCTTC. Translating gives CASSLFFEGSYNEQFF.

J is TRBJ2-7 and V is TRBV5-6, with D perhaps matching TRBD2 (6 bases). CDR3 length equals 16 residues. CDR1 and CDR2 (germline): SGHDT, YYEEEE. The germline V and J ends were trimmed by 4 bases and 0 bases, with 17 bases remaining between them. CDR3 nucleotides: TGTGCCAGCAGCACAACGGGACTGCGCTCCTCCTACGAGCAGTACTTC. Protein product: CASSTTGLRSSYEQYF.